The 23 T cell receptor beta chains reported below all come from one sample, sequenced in a study of T cells in Graves' hyperthyroidism and ophthalmopathy. Authors of the study amplified TCR beta CDR3 regions from RNA transcripts. First-round RT-PCR targeting the TCR CDR3 was performed with the HTBI primer set. MiXCR was run by TCRdb on the multiplex PCR reads, yielding one entry per CDR3 protein. Of hundreds of thousands of distinct CDR3 sequences listed, 13% to 15% are singletons. Material for sequencing was blood. Source of these receptors: a woman aged 18 to 35 with Graves' hyperthyroidism.

This clonotype has at least ten counts. This chain uses TRBV20-1 with TRBJ2-1, with a possible D match to TRBD2 (5 bases). CDR1 and CDR2 (germline): DFQATT, SNEGSKA (reference sequence). The germline V and J ends were trimmed by 5 bases and 9 bases, with 17 bases remaining between them. This CDR3 has 13 amino acids. CDR3 in DNA: TGCAGTGCTCCGGGGAAGCATCCGACTGAGCAGTTCTTC. It specifies CSAPGKHPTEQFF.

This clonotype has ten or more counts. The chain couples TRBV7-3 to TRBJ2-3; weak D call: TRBD1 (5 bases). The length of the CDR3 is 14 residues. Germline CDR1 reads SGHTA; CDR2 reads FQGTGA. Trimming cost V 2 bases and J 2 bases, with 8 bases left between them. The DNA of the CDR3 is TGTGCCAGCAGCTTAGAACAGGTCACAGATACGCAGTATTTT. This sequence encodes CASSLEQVTDTQYF.

This clonotype has ten or more counts. J is TRBJ1-2 and V is TRBV20-1; tentative D call: TRBD1 (5 bases). V was shortened by 1 base and J by 4 bases, with 10 bases between the two germline ends. CDR1 is DFQATT and CDR2 is SNEGSKA in the germline V gene (reference sequence). The CDR3 length is 13 residues. CDR3 in DNA: TGCAGTGCTAGAGTCGCAGGGATCTATGGCTACACCTTC. It translates to CSARVAGIYGYTF.

At least ten counts were recorded for this clonotype. This chain connects TRBV27 to TRBJ2-7; the match to TRBD1 covers 7 bases. After removal of 0 bases from V and 7 bases from J, the junction contained 15 bases not matched to a gene. Germline V gene data show CDR1 as MNHEY and CDR2 as SMNVEV (reference sequence). CDR3 length: 17 amino acids. CDR3 coding DNA: TGTGCCAGCAGTTTATCGATAGGGGACAGTCTACGCTGGGAGCAGTACTTC. Amino acid sequence: CASSLSIGDSLRWEQYF.

This clonotype appeared many times. The rearrangement uses TRBV20-1 and TRBJ2-3; 11 nucleotides line up with TRBD2. CDR3 length: 15 residues. The germline gives CDR1 DFQATT, CDR2 SNEGSKA (reference sequence). The V and J ends lost 4 bases and 6 bases, in that order; junction bases with no gene match: 9. The CDR3 spells CSANRLAGLLDTQYF. The CDR3 DNA reads as TGCAGTGCTAATCGACTAGCGGGACTTTTGGATACGCAGTATTTT.

The rearrangement uses TRBV11-3 and TRBJ1-4; 8 bases match TRBD1. Germline CDR1 SGHNT, CDR2 YENEEA. The CDR3 runs 15 residues. The V and J ends lost 5 bases and 8 bases, in that order; junction bases with no gene match: 10. The CDR3 sequence: CASSLRQGRREKLFF. CDR3 in DNA: TGTGCCAGCAGCCTGCGACAGGGGAGGCGGGAAAAACTGTTTTTT.

The V call is TRBV28, the J call TRBJ2-3; D not certain. Germline lookup yields CDR1 MDHEN and CDR2 SYDVKM. The CDR3 length is 11 residues. With 6 bases removed from V and 6 bases from J, the gap between germline ends came to 7 bases. The CDR3 sequence is CASRSSDTQYF. For the CDR3, the DNA is TGTGCCAGCAGATCTAGTGATACGCAGTATTTT.

This clonotype was detected many times. The J gene is TRBJ2-1, the V gene TRBV30; D remains unclear. The CDR3 consists of 16 residues. From germline, CDR1 is GTSNPN and CDR2 SVGIG (reference sequence). V was clipped by 0 bases and J by 8 bases, with 20 bases between them. CDR3 amino acids: CAWSVPGPPQAHEQFF. As DNA, the CDR3 is TGTGCCTGGAGTGTACCCGGGCCCCCCCAAGCCCATGAGCAGTTCTTC. Full variable domain (remainder filled in from reference TRBV30 and TRBJ2-1): SQTIHQWPATLVQPVGSPLSLECTVEGTSNPNLYWYRQAAGRGLQLLFYSVGIGQISSEVPQNLSASRPQDRQFILSSKKLLLSDSGFYLCAWSVPGPPQAHEQFFGPGTRLTVL.

This chain joins TRBV28 and TRBJ2-7; TRBD1 or TRBD2 may be the D gene (5 bases each). Trimming cost V 9 bases and J 3 bases, with 21 bases left between them. CDR3 length: 15 amino acids. The germline V gene has CDR1 MDHEN and CDR2 SYDVKM. The CDR3: CASGGFGSGNYEQYF. The CDR3 DNA reads TGTGCCAGTGGGGGATTTGGGTCAGGAAACTACGAGCAGTACTTC.

This clonotype was counted ten times or more. The chain joins TRBV11-2 to TRBJ1-3; the D gene is possibly TRBD1 (5 bases). Trimming took 6 bases from V and 8 from J, leaving 20 bases between them. The CDR3 is 15 residues long. The germline gives CDR1 SGHAT, CDR2 FQNNGV. The CDR3 here is CASSSRQTPSHTIYF. CDR3 DNA: TGTGCCAGCAGTTCCAGACAGACTCCCTCCCACACCATATATTTT.

This clonotype was observed at least ten times. The chain employs TRBV4-1 and TRBJ2-1; no reliable D call. The CDR3 runs to 16 residues. Trimming left V 4 bases short and J 3 bases short, with 16 bases between. Germline CDR1 MGHRA, CDR2 YSYEKL. CDR3 coding DNA: TGCGCCAGCAGCCCCAGGTCCGAGGCAGACTACAATGAGCAGTTCTTC. Translated, it gives CASSPRSEADYNEQFF.

Regarding this clonotype: This clone may be a read error of a much larger clone one base away. Given the absence of the conserved phenylalanine or tryptophan at the CDR3 end, a read error is likely. The chain employs TRBV20-1 and TRBJ2-1; possibly TRBD2 for D (5 bases). The CDR3 covers 12 residues. Germline loops: CDR1 DFQATT, CDR2 SNEGSKA (reference sequence). CDR3 nucleotides: TGCGGGAGTATGGAGTCCTACAATGAGCAGTTCCTC. This codes for CGSMESYNEQFL.

The chain is built from TRBV25-1 and TRBJ1-3; D is unresolved. Per germline, CDR1 MGHDK and CDR2 SYGVNS. Trimming removed 3 bases from V and 4 bases from J, with 13 bases in between. This CDR3 contains 15 residues. The CDR3 bases are TGTGCCAGCAGTGAGCCGGGGATTCTAGGAAACACCATATATTTT. This encodes CASSEPGILGNTIYF.

The rearrangement links TRBV27 to TRBJ2-4; the match to TRBD1 covers 8 bases. CDR3 length equals 14 residues. Unmatched junction bases numbered 7, after V lost 6 bases and J lost 6 bases. Germline V gene data show CDR1 as MNHEY and CDR2 as SMNVEV (reference sequence). The CDR3 sequence: CASSYSGQGNIQYF. The CDR3 bases are TGTGCCAGCAGCTACTCAGGACAGGGAAACATTCAGTACTTC.

This clonotype has at least ten counts. The chain recombines TRBV18 with TRBJ2-7; the D is unclear. Germline CDR1 KGHSH, CDR2 LQKENI. Trimming left V 3 bases short and J 6 bases short, with 9 bases between. This CDR3 has 12 residues. The CDR3 spells CASSPSTREQYF. CDR3 sequence (DNA): TGTGCCAGCTCACCGAGTACCCGCGAGCAGTACTTC.

This clonotype was counted a few times. The chain combines TRBV28 with TRBJ2-1, with D unclear. Deletions cut 3 bases from V and 7 bases from J, with 16 bases between. The CDR3 totals 15 residues. Germline V gives CDR1 MDHEN, CDR2 SYDVKM. DNA of the CDR3: TGTGCCAGCAGTTTTTCCGTAGGGTCTGGTAATGAGCAGTTCTTC. Amino acid sequence: CASSFSVGSGNEQFF.

This clonotype was counted ten times or more. This chain links TRBV7-9 with TRBJ2-1; weak D call: TRBD2 (5 bases). Germline values: CDR1 SEHNR, CDR2 FQNEAQ (reference sequence). V dropped 1 base and J dropped 1 base, with 14 bases sitting between them. The CDR3 is 17 amino acids. CDR3 loop: CASSLDRGATSYNEQFF. The DNA of the CDR3 is TGTGCCAGCAGCTTAGACCGGGGTGCAACATCCTACAATGAGCAGTTCTTC.

The genes are TRBV4-2 and TRBJ2-2, with D uncertain. Per germline, CDR1 LGHNA and CDR2 YNFKEQ. V lost 5 bases and J lost 5, with 9 bases in between. The CDR3 extends over 13 amino acids. In nucleotides, the CDR3 is TGTGCCAGCAGCAGAGAGCAGACCGGGGAGCTGTTTTTT. Protein sequence: CASSREQTGELFF.

Many counts were recorded for this clonotype. The rearrangement uses TRBV20-1 and TRBJ1-1, with D possibly matching TRBD1 (5 bases). From germline, CDR1 is DFQATT and CDR2 SNEGSKA (reference sequence). Trimming pared 3 bases from V and 4 bases from J, leaving 9 bases between. The CDR3 runs to 12 residues. DNA for the CDR3: TGCAGTGCTAGTTCCGGGGGCACTGAAGCTTTCTTT. It yields the protein CSASSGGTEAFF.

This clonotype has at least ten counts. This rearrangement joins TRBV28 to TRBJ2-5; 13 bases line up with TRBD2. Germline CDR1 reads MDHEN; CDR2 reads SYDVKM. V was clipped by 5 bases and J by 3 bases; unmatched bases: 3. The CDR3 spans 15 residues. CDR3 residues: CASSETSGRKETQYF. Written as DNA, the CDR3 is TGTGCCAGCAGTGAGACTAGCGGGAGGAAAGAGACCCAGTACTTC.

The chain couples TRBV27 to TRBJ2-5; D remains ambiguous. Germline lookup yields CDR1 MNHEY and CDR2 SMNVEV (reference sequence). This CDR3 spans 13 amino acids. V dropped 5 bases and J dropped 4 bases, with 11 bases sitting between them. In nucleotides, the CDR3 is TGTGCCAGCAGTCCCCGGACCCCAGAGACCCAGTACTTC. The encoded protein is CASSPRTPETQYF.

This clonotype was counted ten times or more. CDR3 coding DNA: TGTGCCTGGCGGGGCGGGAGTGGTCAAGAGACCCAGTACTTC. This sequence encodes CAWRGGSGQETQYF. V gene TRBV30 combines with J gene TRBJ2-5; 7 bases map to TRBD2. CDR3 length equals 14 residues. V lost 5 bases to trimming and J lost 2 bases; unmatched junction nucleotides: 8. The germline CDR1 and CDR2 sequences are GTSNPN and SVGIG (reference sequence).

This clonotype was found many times. The V and J genes are TRBV9 and TRBJ1-1; D gene unclear. Per the germline V gene, CDR1 is SGDLS and CDR2 is YYNGEE. The CDR3 runs 16 residues. V gave up 0 bases and J gave up 8 bases, with 20 bases separating them. CDR3 in DNA: TGTGCCAGCAGCGTAGATAAGGGTGGCTCTCTGGAGGAAGCTTTCTTT. Amino acids: CASSVDKGGSLEEAFF.